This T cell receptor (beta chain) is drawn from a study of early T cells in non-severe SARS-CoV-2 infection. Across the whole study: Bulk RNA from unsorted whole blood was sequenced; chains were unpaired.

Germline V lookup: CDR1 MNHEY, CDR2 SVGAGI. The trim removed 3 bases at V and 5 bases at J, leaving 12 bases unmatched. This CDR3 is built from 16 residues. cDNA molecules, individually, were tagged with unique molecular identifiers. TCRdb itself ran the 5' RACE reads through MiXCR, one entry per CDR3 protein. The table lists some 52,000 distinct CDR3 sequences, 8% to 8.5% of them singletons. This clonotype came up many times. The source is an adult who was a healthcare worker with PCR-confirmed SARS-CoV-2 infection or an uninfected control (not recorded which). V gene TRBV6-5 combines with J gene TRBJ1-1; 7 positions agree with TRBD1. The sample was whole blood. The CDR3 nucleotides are TGTGCCAGCAGTTATGGTTCACCGGGACAGAAAACTGAAGCTTTCTTT. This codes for CASSYGSPGQKTEAFF.